Following are 19 T cell receptor beta chains from one sample sequenced in a study of STAT5B mutations in CD4+ large granular lymphocyte leukemia. TCRdb keeps only in-frame clones here, not all; method: immunoSEQ multiplex PCR. In the table there are tens of thousands of clones, about two thirds of which are singletons. Sequencing was performed on CD4+ T cells from blood buffy coats. These TCRs come from a human donor in good health.

The genes are TRBV2 and TRBJ2-7; 8 nucleotides line up with TRBD1. The CDR3 loop spans 12 amino acids. The J segment lost 7 bases and the V segment lost 8 bases, leaving 7 bases of the junction unmatched. Germline V gene data show CDR1 as SNHLY and CDR2 as FYNNEI. The CDR3 DNA reads as TGTGCCAGCGGGACAGGATCTAGGGAGCAGTACTTC. Translated, it gives CASGTGSREQYF.

The V call is TRBV10-2, the J call TRBJ1-5, with no clear D. Germline V gives CDR1 WSHSY, CDR2 SAAADI. This CDR3 spans 15 amino acids. Trimming cost V 2 bases and J 3 bases, with 11 bases left between them. Here the CDR3 DNA reads TGCGCCAGCAGTGAGGTTGCGGGGAACAATCAGCCCCAGCATTTT. Its protein product is CASSEVAGNNQPQHF.

The chain links TRBV27 to TRBJ1-5, with TRBD1 as a possible D gene (5 bases). The CDR3 sequence is 12 residues long. CDR1 and CDR2 (germline): MNHEY, SMNVEV (reference sequence). V lost 5 bases to trimming and J lost 11 bases, with 13 bases between them. This chain's CDR3 is CASSPARGAQHF. CDR3 nucleotides: TGTGCCAGCAGTCCAGCCAGAGGGGCCCAGCATTTT.

Remarks on this clone: The junction departs from the called germline gene at one end, perhaps through a read error. The chain couples TRBV15 to TRBJ1-2; D uncertain. The germline gives CDR1 LNHNV, CDR2 YYDKDF (reference sequence). This CDR3 comprises 13 residues. CDR3 DNA: TGTGCCACCAGCAGAGAATGGCAGTCAGTAACTTTCTTC. Its protein product is CATSREWQSVTFF.

V is TRBV7-2 and J is TRBJ1-1, with a weak D call TRBD1 (5 bases). This CDR3 has 13 amino acids. Trimming took 4 bases from V and 1 from J, leaving 7 bases between them. Germline V gene lookup returns CDR1 SGHTA and CDR2 FQGNSA. CDR3 coding DNA: TGTGCCAGCAGCTCGGGGACGAACACTGAAGCTTTCTTT. Its translation is CASSSGTNTEAFF.

This clone was seen only once. This rearrangement joins TRBV9 to TRBJ2-5, with 7 bases aligning to TRBD2. CDR1 is SGDLS and CDR2 is YYNGEE in the germline V gene. V trimming: 3 bases; J trimming: 4 bases; junction bases outside the gene matches: 6. The CDR3 has 14 residues. The CDR3 DNA is TGTGCCAGCAGCGCCGGGCCGGGGGGAGAGACCCAGTACTTC. Residues: CASSAGPGGETQYF.

The chain joins TRBV4-1 to TRBJ2-7; 10 bases fit TRBD1. V gave up 2 bases and J gave up 5 bases; unmatched junction bases: 6. Per the germline V gene, CDR1 is MGHRA and CDR2 is YSYEKL. The CDR3 is 15 residues long. CDR3 DNA sequence: TGCGCCAGCAGCCAACCCGGGACAGGGGTCCACGAGCAGTACTTC. It yields the protein CASSQPGTGVHEQYF.

This clone appeared a few times. The same CDR3 also results from other DNA sequences found in this sample. The chain is built from TRBV5-1 and TRBJ1-5; D is unresolved. V lost 0 bases and J lost 4, with 11 bases in between. The CDR3 is 15 residues long. The V gene's germline CDR1 is SGHRS and CDR2 YFSETQ. CDR3 DNA: TGCGCCAGCAGCTTGGACGGTCAGCCGAATCAGCCCCAGCATTTT. It yields the protein CASSLDGQPNQPQHF.

The chain is built from TRBV19 and TRBJ1-1; a possible D gene is TRBD1 (6 bases). Germline V gene data show CDR1 as LNHDA and CDR2 as SQIVND (reference sequence). The CDR3 covers 15 residues. V lost 5 bases, J lost 3 bases, and 16 bases lay in between. CDR3 residues: CASSLRTDYYTEAFF. In nucleotides, the CDR3 is TGTGCCAGTAGTCTAAGGACAGATTATTACACTGAAGCTTTCTTT.

The V and J genes are TRBV18 and TRBJ2-1, with 8 bases identical to TRBD2. V dropped 4 bases and J dropped 2; count of bases not matched to a gene: 16. CDR1 is KGHSH, CDR2 LQKENI, per germline. The CDR3 totals 19 residues. The CDR3 DNA is TGTGCCAGCTCACGCGGCCTAACAAGAGTAGCGGGGACCTACAATGAGCAGTTCTTC. Protein: CASSRGLTRVAGTYNEQFF.

The gene calls are TRBV2 and TRBJ2-5; TRBD2 agrees at 8 bases. Germline CDR1 is SNHLY and CDR2 is FYNNEI. Unmatched junction bases numbered 5, after V lost 4 bases and J lost 4 bases. The CDR3 sequence is 14 residues long. CDR3 residues: CASSGAGGGETQYF. Here the CDR3 DNA reads TGTGCCAGCAGTGGGGCGGGGGGAGGAGAGACCCAGTACTTC.

This chain uses TRBV27 with TRBJ2-5; D may be TRBD2 (6 bases). CDR1 and CDR2 from the germline V gene are MNHEY and SMNVEV (reference sequence). The CDR3 is 13 amino acids. Trimming took 2 bases from V and 7 from J, leaving 11 bases between them. CDR3 nucleotide sequence: TGTGCCAGCAGTTTAAGTCAGGGAGGGACCCAGTACTTC. Protein: CASSLSQGGTQYF.

The chain joins TRBV4-1 to TRBJ2-3, with D tentatively TRBD2 (7 bases). CDR1 is MGHRA, CDR2 YSYEKL, per germline. The CDR3 consists of 15 residues. The germline V and J ends were trimmed by 9 bases and 2 bases, with 18 bases remaining between them. Here the CDR3 DNA reads TGCGCCAGTGCGACGGCGGGGGCCACCACAGATACGCAGTATTTT. It yields the protein CASATAGATTDTQYF.

This clone was observed a few times. The chain recombines TRBV18 with TRBJ2-2; D uncertain. The CDR3 is 12 residues long. Germline loops: CDR1 KGHSH, CDR2 LQKENI. Trimming shortened V by 6 bases and J by 6 bases, and 8 bases separated the two germline ends. The CDR3 sequence: CASSRDSGELFF. Written as DNA, the CDR3 is TGTGCCAGCTCCCGCGACTCCGGGGAGCTGTTTTTT.

The table lists this clone with a count of one. V is TRBV5-4 and J is TRBJ1-1; D is ambiguous. Trimming stripped 4 bases from V and 5 bases from J, with 15 bases between. The CDR3 covers 14 residues. The germline V gene encodes CDR1 SGHNT and CDR2 YYREEE (reference sequence). CDR3 in DNA: TGTGCCAGCAGCCAAGAGCGGCGCGGGACTGAAGCTTTCTTT. Its translation: CASSQERRGTEAFF.

The chain couples TRBV11-2 to TRBJ1-6; D is unclear. The V gene's germline CDR1 is SGHAT and CDR2 FQNNGV. The CDR3 runs to 13 residues. Trimming left V 5 bases short and J 7 bases short, with 9 bases between. CDR3 DNA: TGTGCCAGCAGCCTGAGACTGAATTCACCCCTCCACTTT. It yields the protein CASSLRLNSPLHF.

This CDR3 is CASSFPIGGGETQYF. CDR3 coding DNA: TGTGCCAGCAGCTTTCCTATCGGGGGGGGTGAGACCCAGTACTTC. This chain joins TRBV7-9 and TRBJ2-5; TRBD2 matches 8 bases. Germline CDR1 reads SEHNR; CDR2 reads FQNEAQ (reference sequence). This CDR3 comprises 15 residues. V shed 3 bases, J shed 5 bases, and the junction held 8 bases outside the gene matches.

This rearrangement joins TRBV18 to TRBJ2-2; D possibly corresponds to TRBD1 (6 bases). This CDR3 spans 15 amino acids. CDR1 and CDR2 (germline): KGHSH, LQKENI. V was pared by 4 bases and J by 1 base, with 10 bases between. The CDR3 spells CASSRQVLNTGELFF. In nucleotides, the CDR3 is TGTGCCAGCTCACGACAGGTTTTGAACACCGGGGAGCTGTTTTTT.

The V call is TRBV10-1, the J call TRBJ1-1, with 12 bases identical to TRBD1. The CDR3 is 16 amino acids. V was clipped by 9 bases and J by 3 bases; unmatched bases: 11. CDR1 and CDR2 from the germline V gene are WNHNN and SYGVQD (reference sequence). CDR3 DNA sequence: TGCGCCAGTACCGGGACAGGGGGCGTGTGGGACACTGAAGCTTTCTTT. Amino acid sequence: CASTGTGGVWDTEAFF.